The clone carrying this TCR beta chain was found a few times. The data are from a study of identical twins. Germline V CDR1 and CDR2: SQVTM, ANQGSEA. This CDR3 is built from 14 residues. V lost 4 bases and J lost 8; bases outside the gene matches: 13. MiXCR was run by TCRdb on the 5' RACE reads, yielding one entry per CDR3 protein. The table has over 550,000 distinct CDR3 sequences, about 7% seen once; the top ten hold 1.5% to 2%. This same sample was also part of a study on yellow fever vaccine responses in identical twins.

This rearrangement joins TRBV29-1 to TRBJ1-1; the match to TRBD1 covers 7 bases. Sequences were obtained from PBMCs. The sequence was obtained from a woman aged 18-30 years in good health. The CDR3 nucleotides are TGCAGCGTTGCTCCTACTGGATCGGACAGGGAAGCTTTCTTT. Translated, it gives CSVAPTGSDREAFF.